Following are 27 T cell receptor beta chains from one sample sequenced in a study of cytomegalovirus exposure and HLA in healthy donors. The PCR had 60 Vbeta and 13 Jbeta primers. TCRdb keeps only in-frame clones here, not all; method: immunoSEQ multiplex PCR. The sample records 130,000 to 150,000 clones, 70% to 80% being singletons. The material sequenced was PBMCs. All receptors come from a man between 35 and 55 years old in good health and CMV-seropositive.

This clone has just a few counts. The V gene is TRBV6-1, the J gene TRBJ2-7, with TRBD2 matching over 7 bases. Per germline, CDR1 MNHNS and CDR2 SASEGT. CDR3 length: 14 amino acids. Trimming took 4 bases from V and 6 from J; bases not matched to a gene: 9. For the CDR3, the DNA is TGTGCCAGCAGTGCCGGGACTATTTTTGGCGAGCAGTACTTC. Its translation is CASSAGTIFGEQYF.

In DNA, the CDR3 is TGTGCCTGGAGTGTTACAGTTGTAGCGTTGGGGAGAAAGCCTAGCCGAGATACGCAGTATTTT. This codes for CAWSVTVVALGRKPSRDTQYF. The chain couples TRBV30 to TRBJ2-3, with D tentatively TRBD2 (5 bases). CDR3 length: 21 amino acids. The V and J ends lost 0 bases and 5 bases respectively, with 33 bases between them. Germline loops: CDR1 GTSNPN, CDR2 SVGIG (reference sequence).

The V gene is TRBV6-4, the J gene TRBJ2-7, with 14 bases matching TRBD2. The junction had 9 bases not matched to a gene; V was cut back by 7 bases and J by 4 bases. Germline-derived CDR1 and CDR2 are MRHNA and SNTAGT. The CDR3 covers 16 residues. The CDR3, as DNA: TGTGCCAGCACCCTCGGGACTAGCGGGAGTTCTTACGAGCAGTACTTC. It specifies CASTLGTSGSSYEQYF.

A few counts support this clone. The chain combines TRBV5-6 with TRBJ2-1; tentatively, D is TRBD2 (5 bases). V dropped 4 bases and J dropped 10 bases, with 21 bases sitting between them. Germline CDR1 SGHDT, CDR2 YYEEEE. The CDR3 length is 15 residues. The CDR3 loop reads CASSALKLVLREQFF. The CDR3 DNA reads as TGTGCCAGCAGCGCCCTAAAACTAGTACTACGGGAGCAGTTCTTC.

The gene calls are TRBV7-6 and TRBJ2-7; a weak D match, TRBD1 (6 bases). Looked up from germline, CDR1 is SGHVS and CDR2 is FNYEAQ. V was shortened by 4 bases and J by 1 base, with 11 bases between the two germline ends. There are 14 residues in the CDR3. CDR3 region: CASSSSTGSYEQYF. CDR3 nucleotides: TGTGCCAGCAGCTCTTCGACAGGTTCCTACGAGCAGTACTTC.

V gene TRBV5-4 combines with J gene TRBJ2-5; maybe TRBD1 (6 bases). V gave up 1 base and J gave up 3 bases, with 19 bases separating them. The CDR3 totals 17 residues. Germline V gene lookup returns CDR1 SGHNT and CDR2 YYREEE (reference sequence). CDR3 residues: CASSLLGHLDEKETQYF. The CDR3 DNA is TGTGCCAGCAGCTTGTTGGGACACCTAGACGAAAAAGAGACCCAGTACTTC.

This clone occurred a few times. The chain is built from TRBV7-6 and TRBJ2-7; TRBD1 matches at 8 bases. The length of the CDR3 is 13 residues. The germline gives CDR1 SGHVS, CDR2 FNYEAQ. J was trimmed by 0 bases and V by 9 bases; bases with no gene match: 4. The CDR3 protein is CARRDRSSYEQYF. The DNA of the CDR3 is TGTGCCAGGCGGGACAGGAGCTCCTACGAGCAGTACTTC.

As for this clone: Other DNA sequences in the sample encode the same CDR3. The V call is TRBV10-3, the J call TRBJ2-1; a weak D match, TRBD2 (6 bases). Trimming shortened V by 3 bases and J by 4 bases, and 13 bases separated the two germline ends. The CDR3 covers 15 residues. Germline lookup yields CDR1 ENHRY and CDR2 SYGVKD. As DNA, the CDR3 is TGTGCCATCAGTGAAAGAACTAGCCGATACAATGAGCAGTTCTTC. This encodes CAISERTSRYNEQFF.

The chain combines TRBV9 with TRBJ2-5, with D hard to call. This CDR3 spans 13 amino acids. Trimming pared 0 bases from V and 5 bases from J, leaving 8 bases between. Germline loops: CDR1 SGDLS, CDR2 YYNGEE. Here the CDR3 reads CASSVASMETQYF. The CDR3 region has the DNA TGTGCCAGCAGCGTAGCTAGTATGGAGACCCAGTACTTC. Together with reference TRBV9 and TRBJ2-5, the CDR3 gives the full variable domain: DSGVTQTPKHLITATGQRVTLRCSPRSGDLSVYWYQQSLDQGLQFLIQYYNGEERAKGNILERFSAQQFPDLHSELNLSSLELGDSALYFCASSVASMETQYFGPGTRLLVL.

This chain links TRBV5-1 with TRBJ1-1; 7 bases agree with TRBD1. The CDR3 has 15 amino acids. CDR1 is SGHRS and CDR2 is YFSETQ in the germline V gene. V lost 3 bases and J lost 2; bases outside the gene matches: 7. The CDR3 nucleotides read TGCGCCAGCAGCTCTACCGGGACAGAAAACACTGAAGCTTTCTTT. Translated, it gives CASSSTGTENTEAFF. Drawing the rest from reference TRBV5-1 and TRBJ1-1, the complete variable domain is KAGVTQTPRYLIKTRGQQVTLSCSPISGHRSVSWYQQTPGQGLQFLFEYFSETQRNKGNFPGRFSGRQFSNSRSEMNVSTLELGDSALYLCASSSTGTENTEAFFGQGTRLTVV.

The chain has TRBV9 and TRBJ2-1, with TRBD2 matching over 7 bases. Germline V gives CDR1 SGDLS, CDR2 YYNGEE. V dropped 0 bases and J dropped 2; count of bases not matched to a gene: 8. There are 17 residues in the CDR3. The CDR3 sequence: CASSVGALAVPYNEQFF. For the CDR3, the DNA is TGTGCCAGCAGCGTAGGAGCCCTAGCGGTCCCCTACAATGAGCAGTTCTTC.

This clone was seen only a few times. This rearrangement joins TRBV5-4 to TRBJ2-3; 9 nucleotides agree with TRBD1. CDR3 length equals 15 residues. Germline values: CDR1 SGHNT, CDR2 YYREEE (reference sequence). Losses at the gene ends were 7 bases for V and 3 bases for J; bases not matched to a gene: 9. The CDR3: CASHSPTGGTDTQYF. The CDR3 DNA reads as TGTGCCAGCCACTCCCCGACAGGGGGAACAGATACGCAGTATTTT.

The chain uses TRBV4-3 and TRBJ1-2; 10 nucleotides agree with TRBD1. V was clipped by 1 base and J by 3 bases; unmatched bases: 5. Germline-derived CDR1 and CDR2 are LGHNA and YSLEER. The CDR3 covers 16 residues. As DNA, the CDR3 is TGCGCCAGCAGCCAAGCTGTCGGGACAGGGGACTATGGCTACACCTTC. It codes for CASSQAVGTGDYGYTF.

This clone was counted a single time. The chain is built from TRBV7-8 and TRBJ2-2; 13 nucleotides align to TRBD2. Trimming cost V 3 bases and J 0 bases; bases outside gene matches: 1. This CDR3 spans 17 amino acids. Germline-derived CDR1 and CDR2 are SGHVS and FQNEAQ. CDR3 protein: CASSLGLAGPNTGELFF. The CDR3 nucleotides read TGTGCCAGCAGCTTGGGACTAGCGGGACCGAACACCGGGGAGCTGTTTTTT.

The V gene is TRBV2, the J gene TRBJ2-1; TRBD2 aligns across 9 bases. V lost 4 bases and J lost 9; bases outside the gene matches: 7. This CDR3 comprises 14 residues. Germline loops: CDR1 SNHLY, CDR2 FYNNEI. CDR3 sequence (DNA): TGTGCCAGCAGTGGGAGCGGGAGGACTCTTGAGCAGTTCTTC. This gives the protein CASSGSGRTLEQFF.

CDR3 protein: CASSSWTSGGDNEQFF. CDR3 coding DNA: TGTGCCAGCAGCTCTTGGACTAGCGGGGGAGACAATGAGCAGTTCTTC. The rearrangement joins TRBV11-2 to TRBJ2-1; 13 bases agree with TRBD2. CDR1 SGHAT and CDR2 FQNNGV come from the germline V gene. The CDR3 sequence is 16 residues long. The V gene end was trimmed by 4 bases and the J gene end by 5 bases; junction bases not matched to a gene: 5.

The CDR3 DNA sequence: TGTGCCAGCAGCTTACAGTCGCCAGGGCTAGGGGAACTGTTTTTT. It yields the protein CASSLQSPGLGELFF. V and J are TRBV5-5 and TRBJ1-4; a weak D match, TRBD1 (5 bases). Trimming removed 2 bases from V and 12 bases from J, with 20 bases in between. The CDR3 consists of 15 residues. Germline V gives CDR1 SGHKS, CDR2 YYEKEE (reference sequence).

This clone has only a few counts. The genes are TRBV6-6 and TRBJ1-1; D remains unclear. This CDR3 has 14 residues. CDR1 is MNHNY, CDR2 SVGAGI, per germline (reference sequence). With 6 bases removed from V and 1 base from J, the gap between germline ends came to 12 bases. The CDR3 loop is CASSNPHGNTEAFF. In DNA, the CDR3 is TGTGCCAGCAGCAACCCTCACGGGAACACTGAAGCTTTCTTT.

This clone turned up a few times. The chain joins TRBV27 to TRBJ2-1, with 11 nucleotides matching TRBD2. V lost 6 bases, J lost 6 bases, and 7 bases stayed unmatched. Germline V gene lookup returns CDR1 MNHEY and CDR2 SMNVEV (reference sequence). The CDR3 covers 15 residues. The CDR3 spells CASSPGTSGANEQFF. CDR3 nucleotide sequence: TGTGCCAGCAGCCCCGGGACTAGCGGCGCCAATGAGCAGTTCTTC.

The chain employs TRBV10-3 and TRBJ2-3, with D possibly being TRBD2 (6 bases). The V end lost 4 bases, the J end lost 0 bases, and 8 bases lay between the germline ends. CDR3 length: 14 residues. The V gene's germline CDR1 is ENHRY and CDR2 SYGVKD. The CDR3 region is CAISAGLSTDTQYF. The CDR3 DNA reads TGTGCCATCAGTGCTGGACTAAGCACAGATACGCAGTATTTT.

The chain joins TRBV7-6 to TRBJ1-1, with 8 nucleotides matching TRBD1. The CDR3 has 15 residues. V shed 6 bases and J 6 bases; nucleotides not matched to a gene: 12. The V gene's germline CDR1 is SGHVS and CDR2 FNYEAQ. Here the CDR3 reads CASRTYEDRDPEAFF. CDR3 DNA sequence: TGTGCCAGCAGAACTTACGAGGACAGGGACCCTGAAGCTTTCTTT.

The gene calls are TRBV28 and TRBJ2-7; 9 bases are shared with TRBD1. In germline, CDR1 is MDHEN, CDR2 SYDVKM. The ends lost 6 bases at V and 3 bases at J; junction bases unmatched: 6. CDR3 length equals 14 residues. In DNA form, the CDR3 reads TGTGCCAGCAGGGGGACAGGGAAAGTCTACGAGCAGTACTTC. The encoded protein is CASRGTGKVYEQYF.

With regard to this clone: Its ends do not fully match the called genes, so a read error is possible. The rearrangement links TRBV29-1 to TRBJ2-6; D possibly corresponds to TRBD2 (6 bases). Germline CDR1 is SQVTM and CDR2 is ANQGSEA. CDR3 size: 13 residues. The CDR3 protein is CSVKGTGANGLTF. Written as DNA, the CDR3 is TGCAGCGTCAAGGGGACTGGGGCCAACGGCCTGACTTTC.

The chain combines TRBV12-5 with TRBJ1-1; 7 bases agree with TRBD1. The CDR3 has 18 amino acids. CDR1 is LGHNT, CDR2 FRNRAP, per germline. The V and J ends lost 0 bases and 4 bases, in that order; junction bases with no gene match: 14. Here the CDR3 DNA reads TGTGCTAGTGGTTTGGTACTAGGTAGGACAGGAAGGGTCACTGAAGCTTTCTTT. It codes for CASGLVLGRTGRVTEAFF.

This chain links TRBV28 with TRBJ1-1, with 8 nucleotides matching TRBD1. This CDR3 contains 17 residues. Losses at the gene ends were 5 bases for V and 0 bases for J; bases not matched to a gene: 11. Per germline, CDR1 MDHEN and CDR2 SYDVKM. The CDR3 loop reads CASSRRPRDRLNTEAFF. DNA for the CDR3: TGTGCCAGCAGTCGCCGACCCCGGGACAGGTTGAACACTGAAGCTTTCTTT.

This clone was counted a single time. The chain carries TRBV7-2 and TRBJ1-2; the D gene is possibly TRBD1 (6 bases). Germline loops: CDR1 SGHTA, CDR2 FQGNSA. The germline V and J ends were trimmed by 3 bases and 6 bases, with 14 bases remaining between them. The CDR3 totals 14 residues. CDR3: CASSLRQGFDGYTF. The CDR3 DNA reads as TGTGCCAGCAGCTTGAGGCAGGGGTTCGATGGCTACACCTTC. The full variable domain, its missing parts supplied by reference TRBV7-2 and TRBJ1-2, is GAGVSQSPSNKVTEKGKDVELRCDPISGHTALYWYRQSLGQGLEFLIYFQGNSAPDKSGLPSDRFSAERTGGSVSTLTIQRTQQEDSAVYLCASSLRQGFDGYTFGSGTRLTVV.

The CDR3 loop is CASSLWGQYTGELFF. The CDR3 bases are TGTGCCAGCAGTTTATGGGGACAATACACCGGGGAGCTGTTTTTT. V and J are TRBV28 and TRBJ2-2, with a possible D match to TRBD1 (6 bases). Trimming took 0 bases from V and 3 from J, leaving 8 bases between them. CDR3 length: 15 residues. Germline assignment: CDR1 MDHEN and CDR2 SYDVKM. Supplemented by reference TRBV28 and TRBJ2-2, the full variable domain reads DVKVTQSSRYLVKRTGEKVFLECVQDMDHENMFWYRQDPGLGLRLIYFSYDVKMKEKGDIPEGYSVSREKKERFSLILESASTNQTSMYLCASSLWGQYTGELFFGEGSRLTVL.